One and the same sample provided the 5 T cell receptor beta chains below, sequenced in a study of blood T cell repertoires in COVID-19. Measured with immunoSEQ multiplex PCR; TCRdb has only the in-frame clones, and not every one. Of around 130,000 clones in the sample, roughly 83% are singletons; the top ten hold 1.1% to 1.5%. Sequencing was done on a sample of peripheral blood. All receptors come from a man in his fifties or sixties with acute or convalescent COVID-19.

This chain joins TRBV5-8 and TRBJ1-1, with TRBD1 matching over 8 bases. V was clipped by 3 bases and J by 5 bases; unmatched bases: 6. The CDR3 sequence is 14 residues long. Per the germline V gene, CDR1 is SGHTS and CDR2 is YDEGEE. DNA for the CDR3: TGTGCCAGCAGCTCTGGACAGGGCGCGACTGAAGCTTTCTTT. The encoded protein is CASSSGQGATEAFF.

This sequence joins TRBV3-1 (or the pseudogene TRBV3-2) and TRBJ1-2; 9 bases align to TRBD1. The CDR3 consists of 13 residues. V was pared by 5 bases and J by 5 bases, with 3 bases of the junction left unmatched. Germline CDR1 and CDR2: LGHDT and YNNKEL (reference sequence). The CDR3 is CASSTGTGYGYTF. CDR3 coding DNA: TGTGCCAGCAGCACCGGGACAGGGTATGGCTACACCTTC.

This clone has just a few counts. Here the CDR3 DNA reads TGTGCTCGGGCCGGAGGGACCGGGGAGCTGTTTTTT. Its translation is CARAGGTGELFF. The chain carries TRBV30 and TRBJ2-2; TRBD2 might be the D (6 bases). Looked up from germline, CDR1 is GTSNPN and CDR2 is SVGIG (reference sequence). The CDR3 is 12 residues long.

In regard to this clone: The germline gene is not matched at one end of the junction; a read error may be the cause. The rearrangement uses TRBV5-5 and TRBJ1-1; 7 nucleotides agree with TRBD1. Germline CDR1 SGHKS, CDR2 YYEKEE (reference sequence). The CDR3 loop spans 16 amino acids. The CDR3 DNA reads TGTGCCAGCAGATTGGGGCTTGGGACAGTGAACACTGAAGCTTTCTTT. It is translated as CASRLGLGTVNTEAFF. The complete variable domain, with remaining parts taken from reference TRBV5-5 and TRBJ1-1, reads DAGVTQSPTHLIKTRGQQVTLRCSPISGHKSVSWYQQVLGQGPQFIFQYYEKEERGRGNFPDRFSARQFPNYSSELNVNALLLGDSALYLCASRLGLGTVNTEAFFGQGTRLTVV.

The V call is TRBV10-2, the J call TRBJ2-6, with TRBD2 matching 8 bases. The CDR3 sequence is 14 residues long. CDR1 WSHSY and CDR2 SAAADI come from the germline V gene. The trim removed 8 bases at V and 2 bases at J, leaving 2 bases unmatched. Here the CDR3 reads CASGAGAGANVLTF. The CDR3 DNA follows: TGCGCCAGCGGAGCGGGGGCTGGGGCCAACGTCCTGACTTTC.